These 29 T cell receptor beta chains were all obtained from the same sample, sequenced in a study of tumor and adjacent non-tumor tissue in lung cancer. The library came from three nested PCR rounds adapted from ARM-PCR protocols. TCRdb re-called the multiplex PCR reads with MiXCR, one entry per CDR3 protein. The sample has approximately 71,000 distinct CDR3 sequences, 60% seen once; the top ten hold 20%. This sample's RNA came from whole unsorted tissue. Sequencing was done on a sample of lung tumor tissue. Receptors were obtained from a man aged 45-65 years with non-small cell lung cancer.

This clonotype came up a few times. This sequence may be a read error, since a much larger clone differs from it by one base. The J gene is TRBJ2-3, the V gene TRBV6-5; 9 positions agree with TRBD2. Germline V gives CDR1 MNHEY, CDR2 SVGAGI. The CDR3 consists of 14 residues. The CDR3 DNA follows: TGTGCCAGCACTGGCGGGGGGGCGAAAGATACGCATTATTTT. It translates to CASTGGGAKDTHYF.

For the CDR3, the DNA is TGTATCAGCAGCAACCGAAGACAGGGAACCCATGGCTACACCTTC. Translation: CISSNRRQGTHGYTF. This chain uses TRBV11-3 with TRBJ1-2; 7 bases are a match to TRBD1. The CDR3 extends over 15 amino acids. Germline CDR1 SGHNT, CDR2 YENEEA.

On this clonotype itself: A much more abundant neighbour one base away suggests this may be a read error. CDR3 in amino acids: CAGSGRTGEIGYTF. The CDR3, as DNA: TGTGCCGGCAGTGGAAGGACAGGGGAAATTGGCTACACCTTC. This sequence joins TRBV6-5 and TRBJ1-2; 9 nucleotides line up with TRBD1. The CDR3 has 14 amino acids. Germline-derived CDR1 and CDR2 are MNHEY and SVGAGI.

The chain recombines TRBV5-1 with TRBJ2-7; no clear D. V was clipped by 0 bases and J by 2 bases, with 9 bases between them. Germline V gene lookup returns CDR1 SGHRS and CDR2 YFSETQ. The CDR3 sequence is 14 residues long. The CDR3 loop is CASSLGPTTYEQYF. CDR3 sequence (DNA): TGCGCCAGCAGCTTGGGGCCGACGACCTACGAGCAGTACTTC. The full variable domain, in which reference TRBV5-1 and TRBJ2-7 provide the parts outside the CDR3, is KAGVTQTPRYLIKTRGQQVTLSCSPISGHRSVSWYQQTPGQGLQFLFEYFSETQRNKGNFPGRFSGRQFSNSRSEMNVSTLELGDSALYLCASSLGPTTYEQYFGPGTRLTVT.

This clonotype was detected only once. The chain joins TRBV20-1 to TRBJ2-7; weak D call: TRBD1 (5 bases). The CDR3 sequence is 14 residues long. V was trimmed by 4 bases and J by 7 bases, leaving 20 bases between them. Looked up from germline, CDR1 is DFQATT and CDR2 is SNEGSKA (reference sequence). In nucleotides, the CDR3 is TGCAGTGCTACAGGTCAGGGCAGCCATGTGGAGCAGTACTTC. This translates into CSATGQGSHVEQYF.

CDR3 sequence reads: CARNDRASRSCGYTF. CDR3 DNA: TGTGCCAGGAATGACAGGGCCTCCCGTAGCTGTGGCTACACCTTC. The rearrangement uses TRBV6-2 or TRBV6-3 and TRBJ1-2; 7 bases agree with TRBD1. The germline V gene has CDR1 MNHEY and CDR2 SVGEGT. The CDR3 length is 15 residues. Trimming at V came to 9 bases and at J to 7 bases, leaving 17 bases not matched to a gene.

CDR3 DNA: TGCGCCAGCAGCCACTATAGCGGGAGGGTTTTTCGCGAGCAGTTCTTC. Its protein product is CASSHYSGRVFREQFF. The rearrangement uses TRBV5-1 and TRBJ2-1; 11 bases are shared with TRBD2. The CDR3 runs to 16 residues. V dropped 4 bases and J dropped 10; count of bases not matched to a gene: 13. CDR1 is SGHRS, CDR2 YFSETQ, per germline.

This clonotype showed up many times. The J gene is TRBJ2-7, the V gene TRBV7-8; 9 bases fit TRBD2. This CDR3 spans 15 amino acids. V lost 0 bases and J lost 6; bases outside the gene matches: 6. Germline CDR1 SGHVS, CDR2 FQNEAQ. The CDR3, as DNA: TGTGCCAGCAGCTTAGCGCTCAGCGGGAGGAGCGAGCAGTACTTC. Amino acids: CASSLALSGRSEQYF.

With respect to this clonotype: This may stem from a read error, because a much larger clone lies one nucleotide away. The genes are TRBV5-4 and TRBJ1-2; D is unclear. With 1 base removed from V and 2 bases from J, the gap between germline ends came to 9 bases. The germline gives CDR1 SGHNT, CDR2 YYREEE (reference sequence). The CDR3 runs 14 residues. The CDR3 DNA reads as TGTGCCAGCAGCTTGCAGAGACTAAACTATGGCTACACCTTC. It yields the protein CASSLQRLNYGYTF.

On this clonotype itself: The junction differs from germline at one of its ends, possibly a read error. The chain is built from TRBV6-5 and TRBJ2-7; D possibly corresponds to TRBD2 (5 bases). Germline assignment: CDR1 MNHEY and CDR2 SVGAGI. The CDR3 has 12 residues. The CDR3 DNA reads TGTGTCAGCAGTCCCTCTTTCGGGGAGCAGTACTTT. It is translated as CVSSPSFGEQYF.

For this clonotype: A clone one base away is much larger, so this may be a read error. The chain carries TRBV6-6 and TRBJ1-3, with 7 bases fitting TRBD1. The germline V gene has CDR1 MNHNY and CDR2 SVGAGI (reference sequence). There are 15 residues in the CDR3. V lost 6 bases to trimming and J lost 4 bases; unmatched junction nucleotides: 9. In DNA form, the CDR3 reads TGTGCCAGCAGCTCCGGGACAGAGAACGGAAACACCATATATTTT. Protein: CASSSGTENGNTIYF.

Points on this clonotype: A much bigger clone sits one base away, suggesting this may be a read error. This chain uses TRBV6-5 with TRBJ1-5; TRBD1 matches at 7 bases. Germline V gene data show CDR1 as MNHEY and CDR2 as SVGAGI. The CDR3 covers 15 residues. In nucleotides, the CDR3 is TGTACCAGCAGCTATACGACAGGGACGGATCAGCCCCAGCATTTT. This encodes CTSSYTTGTDQPQHF.

The table lists this clonotype with a count of one. This may stem from a read error, because a much larger clone lies one nucleotide away. The gene calls are TRBV28 and TRBJ1-1; D not resolved. From germline, CDR1 is MDHEN and CDR2 SYDVKM. The CDR3 covers 14 residues. The CDR3 protein is CASFEDGWNAEAFF. CDR3 nucleotide sequence: TGTGCCAGCTTTGAGGACGGATGGAACGCTGAAGCTTTCTTT.

Concerning this clonotype: The junction does not match germline at one end; this may be a read error. The chain joins TRBV6-2 or TRBV6-3 to TRBJ2-1, with D maybe TRBD1 (6 bases). CDR3 length equals 15 residues. Looked up from germline, CDR1 is MNHEY and CDR2 is SVGEGT. The CDR3 bases are TGTACCAGCAGCCTCCCCCCAGGGGTGACAAATGAGCAGTTCTTC. Amino acids: CTSSLPPGVTNEQFF.

J is TRBJ1-6 and V is TRBV6-1; D is ambiguous. V lost 8 bases and J lost 6, with 11 bases in between. Germline V gives CDR1 MNHNS, CDR2 SASEGT. The CDR3 loop spans 13 amino acids. CDR3 nucleotides: TGTGCCAGCTTTCCACTGGGTAATTCACCCCTCCACTTT. It codes for CASFPLGNSPLHF.

This clonotype occurred many times. V and J are TRBV6-1 and TRBJ1-2; 8 nucleotides match TRBD1. Germline values: CDR1 MNHNS, CDR2 SASEGT. This CDR3 is built from 15 residues. The trim removed 9 bases at V and 1 base at J, leaving 10 bases unmatched. CDR3 in amino acids: CASIPGTGLNYGYTF. CDR3 in DNA: TGTGCCAGTATCCCCGGGACAGGTCTTAACTATGGCTACACCTTC.

The table lists this clonotype with many counts. The rearrangement joins TRBV12-3 or TRBV12-4 to TRBJ2-7; 7 bases agree with TRBD1. The junction had 5 bases not matched to a gene; V was cut back by 3 bases and J by 0 bases. CDR3 length equals 15 residues. The CDR3 loop is CASSFRTGPSYEQYF. The CDR3 DNA reads TGTGCCAGCAGTTTTAGGACAGGACCCTCCTACGAGCAGTACTTC.

Worth noting for this clonotype: This may be a read error, as it is one base from a much larger clone. The V gene is TRBV12-3 or TRBV12-4, the J gene TRBJ2-2, with D tentatively TRBD1 or TRBD2 (5 bases each). The CDR3 runs to 15 residues. CDR3 in DNA: TGTGCCACCAGTCGTCGGGACCTATCCACCGGGGAGCTGTTTTTT. Its translation is CATSRRDLSTGELFF.

This clonotype was seen many times. The J gene is TRBJ2-3, the V gene TRBV5-1; 11 bases match TRBD2. The CDR3 runs to 16 residues. V trimming: 4 bases; J trimming: 2 bases; junction bases outside the gene matches: 6. Germline V gene sequence: CDR1 SGHRS, CDR2 YFSETQ. In nucleotides, the CDR3 is TGCGCCAGCAGCCTAGCGACTAGCGGGGTCACAGATACGCAGTATTTT. Translating it yields CASSLATSGVTDTQYF.

The V call is TRBV9, the J call TRBJ2-3; D not resolved. The V gene lost 0 bases and the J gene lost 2 bases, with 10 bases spanning the gap. This CDR3 has 15 residues. In germline, CDR1 is SGDLS, CDR2 YYNGEE. The CDR3 DNA follows: TGTGCCAGCAGCGTAGATCCGGGTTACACAGATACGCAGTATTTT. It translates to CASSVDPGYTDTQYF. Together with reference TRBV9 and TRBJ2-3, the CDR3 gives the full variable domain: DSGVTQTPKHLITATGQRVTLRCSPRSGDLSVYWYQQSLDQGLQFLIQYYNGEERAKGNILERFSAQQFPDLHSELNLSSLELGDSALYFCASSVDPGYTDTQYFGPGTRLTVL.

This clonotype came up once. This may stem from a read error, because a much larger clone lies one nucleotide away. The chain combines TRBV10-3 with TRBJ1-5; perhaps TRBD1 as D (6 bases). Germline V gene data show CDR1 as ENHRY and CDR2 as SYGVKD. V lost 9 bases, J lost 11 bases, and 20 bases lay in between. The CDR3 consists of 13 residues. In DNA form, the CDR3 reads TGTGCCATTTCGGGGGGGGCAGAGCAGGCCCAGCATTTT. As protein: CAISGGAEQAQHF.

Only a few counts were recorded for this clonotype. The CDR3 protein is CACKLGEGAVGYTF. CDR3 DNA: TGTGCCTGCAAACTGGGAGAGGGGGCAGTTGGCTACACCTTC. This rearrangement joins TRBV30 to TRBJ1-2, with 7 bases matching TRBD1. With V trimmed by 6 bases and J by 7 bases, 14 bases remained unmatched. The CDR3 totals 14 residues. CDR1 is GTSNPN and CDR2 is SVGIG in the germline V gene (reference sequence).

This clonotype is a singleton in its sample. Being one base from a much bigger clone, this may be a read error. The chain combines TRBV12-3 or TRBV12-4 with TRBJ2-3; TRBD1 is a possible D gene (6 bases). The V and J ends lost 4 bases and 1 base respectively, with 9 bases between them. CDR3 length equals 14 residues. The CDR3 sequence: CASSWNRGTDTQYF. The CDR3 nucleotides read TGTGCCAGCAGTTGGAACAGGGGCACAGATACGCAGTATTTT.

As to this clonotype: The junction and the germline gene differ at one end; a read error may be behind it. This chain joins TRBV11-3 and TRBJ2-3, with 11 positions matching TRBD2. Germline V gene lookup returns CDR1 SGHNT and CDR2 YENEEA. This CDR3 contains 16 residues. This CDR3 is CDSSPWTSGFADTQYF. The CDR3 nucleotides are TGTGACAGCAGCCCATGGACTAGCGGGTTTGCAGATACGCAATATTTT.

Only a few counts were recorded for this clonotype. A read error may be the cause here, since a much bigger clone is one base away. The rearrangement uses TRBV29-1 and TRBJ2-1; TRBD2 matches 10 bases. This CDR3 region has 14 residues. V shed 7 bases and J 8 bases; nucleotides not matched to a gene: 11. Germline CDR1 reads SQVTM; CDR2 reads ANQGSEA. The chain's CDR3 is CSAEAGGAIDEQFF. For the CDR3, the DNA is TGCAGCGCCGAAGCGGGGGGGGCGATCGATGAGCAGTTCTTC.

Concerning this clonotype itself: Just one base apart from a much larger clone, this may be a read error. Here the CDR3 omits its conserved ending phenylalanine or tryptophan, so a read error is the likely source. The J gene is TRBJ1-5, the V gene TRBV11-2, with 8 bases lining up with TRBD1. Germline V CDR1 and CDR2: SGHAT, FQNNGV. Trimming removed 3 bases from V and 6 bases from J; junction bases left unmatched: 4. The CDR3 totals 14 residues. The CDR3 nucleotides are TGTGCCAGCAGCTTTCAGGGGGCTGGTCAGCCCCAGCATTGT. Residues: CASSFQGAGQPQHC.

As regards this clonotype: It may be a read error: a sequence one base away is much more abundant. The chain is built from TRBV23-1 and TRBJ1-2; D not resolved. TRBV23-1 belongs to the ORF category, with a function that is uncertain. The CDR3 has 14 amino acids. CDR3 sequence (DNA): TGCGCCAACAGTCCACCTGGGCGGGCCCTTGGCTACACCTTC. This sequence encodes CANSPPGRALGYTF.

The V call is TRBV6-6, the J call TRBJ1-1; 8 bases fit TRBD1. The germline V gene has CDR1 MNHNY and CDR2 SVGAGI (reference sequence). There are 14 residues in the CDR3. With V trimmed by 5 bases and J by 6 bases, 8 bases remained unmatched. As DNA, the CDR3 is TGTGCCAGCAGTCATGGACAGGGTGGGTCTGAAGCTTTCTTT. It translates to CASSHGQGGSEAFF.

As regards this clonotype: A much larger clone sits a single nucleotide away, making a read error possible. The V and J genes are TRBV30 and TRBJ2-2, with D tentatively TRBD2 (6 bases). CDR1 GTSNPN and CDR2 SVGIG come from the germline V gene (reference sequence). The CDR3 totals 14 residues. The V end was cut by 2 bases, the J end by 7 bases, with 14 bases between. Here the CDR3 DNA reads TGTGCCTGGAGTAAAGGACTAACTATCGGGGAGCTGTTTTTT. Amino acids: CAWSKGLTIGELFF.